This T cell receptor (beta chain) originates from a study of cytomegalovirus exposure and HLA in healthy donors. Background on the study: An earlier analysis identified 120 million or so unique TCR beta sequences in 170 million or so T cells.

Primers included in the PCR were 60 Vbeta and 13 Jbeta primers. TCRdb's copy holds only in-frame clones and misses some; the assay was immunoSEQ multiplex PCR. The table lists 140,000 to 150,000 clones, 70% to 80% of them singletons. The CDR3 covers 14 residues. Per germline, CDR1 MGHRA and CDR2 YSYEKL. Trimming removed 4 bases at V and 1 base at J, with 9 bases between. Study-wide results and limits: A later analysis reportedly found that, within productive TCRs, an Asian-associated ancestry cluster had fewer N-insertions than the mean observed across the roughly 700 donors. When analyzed later, a missense DCLRE1C variant was found to be linked to TCR beta V- and J-gene trimming. For cytomegalovirus status, the classifier reportedly gave diagnoses with high specificity and sensitivity.

As for this clone: Its antigen is as yet unknown.

Material: PBMCs. The TCR originated in a man aged 35-49 years in good health and CMV-seropositive. This chain links TRBV4-1 with TRBJ2-3, with a possible D match to TRBD1 (6 bases). CDR3 bases: TGCGCCAGCAGCCTAGGGGGAGGCACAGATACGCAGTATTTT. Its protein product is CASSLGGGTDTQYF.